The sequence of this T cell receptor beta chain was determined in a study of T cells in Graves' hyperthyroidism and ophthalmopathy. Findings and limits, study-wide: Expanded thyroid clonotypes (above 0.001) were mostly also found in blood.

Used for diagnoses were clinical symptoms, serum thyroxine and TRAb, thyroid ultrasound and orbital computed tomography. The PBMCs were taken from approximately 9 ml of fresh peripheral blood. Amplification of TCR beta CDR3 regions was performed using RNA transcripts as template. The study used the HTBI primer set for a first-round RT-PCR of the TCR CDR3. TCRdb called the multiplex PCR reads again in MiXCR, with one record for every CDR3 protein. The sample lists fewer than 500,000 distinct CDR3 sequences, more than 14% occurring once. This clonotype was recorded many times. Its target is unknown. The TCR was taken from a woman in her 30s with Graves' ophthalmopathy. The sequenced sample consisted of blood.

The CDR3 coding sequence is TGCGCCAGCAGTGAGTCATCAGCGGGGGGTCGCGATGAGCAGTTCTTC. Translating it yields CASSESSAGGRDEQFF. The chain recombines TRBV10-1 with TRBJ2-1, with 9 positions matching TRBD2. V lost 0 bases to trimming and J lost 8 bases; unmatched junction nucleotides: 8. CDR1 is WNHNN and CDR2 is SYGVQD in the germline V gene (reference sequence). The CDR3 is 16 residues long.